Each of the 13 T cell receptor beta chains below was sequenced from the same sample in a study of blood T cell repertoires in COVID-19. Using immunoSEQ multiplex PCR, the repertoire was profiled, and TCRdb retains in-frame clones only, with some absent. Here the sample spans approximately 500,000 clones, around 90% being singletons. The material sequenced was peripheral blood. These receptors came from a woman in her fifties or sixties with COVID-19, enrolled during active disease.

Concerning this clone: Other DNA sequences in this specimen translate into the identical CDR3. The chain couples TRBV5-5 to TRBJ1-3; D gene unclear. The CDR3 runs 13 residues. Trimming left V 3 bases short and J 3 bases short, with 7 bases between. CDR1 is SGHKS and CDR2 is YYEKEE in the germline V gene (reference sequence). The CDR3 sequence is CASSSSFGNTIYF. Written as DNA, the CDR3 is TGTGCCAGCAGCTCCAGTTTTGGAAACACCATATATTTT.

The chain recombines TRBV6-1 with TRBJ1-3; 8 nucleotides align to TRBD1. CDR3 length: 17 amino acids. CDR1 and CDR2 from the germline V gene are MNHNS and SASEGT. The trim removed 2 bases at V and 2 bases at J, leaving 8 bases unmatched. The CDR3, as DNA: TGTGCCAGCAGTGAACTGTTACAGGGGGGCCCTGGAAACACCATATATTTT. Encoded protein: CASSELLQGGPGNTIYF.

The chain links TRBV6-1 to TRBJ1-2; no definite D call. Germline CDR1 MNHNS, CDR2 SASEGT. The CDR3 runs 15 residues. V gave up 3 bases and J gave up 8 bases, with 19 bases separating them. The DNA of the CDR3 is TGTGCCAGCAGTGATCATGTTACAGAGAAAGAGGGCTACACCTTC. Its translation: CASSDHVTEKEGYTF.

The CDR3 DNA is TGTGCCAGCAGCTTAATAGCGGGGGCCACAGATACGCAGTATTTT. This codes for CASSLIAGATDTQYF. The gene calls are TRBV7-9 and TRBJ2-3; 9 bases fit TRBD2. Trimming removed 2 bases from V and 2 bases from J; junction bases left unmatched: 2. Germline CDR1 and CDR2: SEHNR and FQNEAQ (reference sequence). This CDR3 is 15 amino acids long.

A word on this clone: Other DNA sequences in this sample translate to the same CDR3. This rearrangement joins TRBV5-1 to TRBJ1-1; D may be TRBD1 (6 bases). This CDR3 is 14 amino acids long. V dropped 0 bases and J dropped 1 base, with 7 bases sitting between them. CDR1 and CDR2 (germline): SGHRS, YFSETQ. The CDR3 here is CASSLGTANTEAFF. The CDR3 region has the DNA TGCGCCAGCAGCTTGGGGACAGCGAACACTGAAGCTTTCTTT. Full variable domain (remainder filled in from reference TRBV5-1 and TRBJ1-1): KAGVTQTPRYLIKTRGQQVTLSCSPISGHRSVSWYQQTPGQGLQFLFEYFSETQRNKGNFPGRFSGRQFSNSRSEMNVSTLELGDSALYLCASSLGTANTEAFFGQGTRLTVV.

V is TRBV5-4 and J is TRBJ1-1, with D tentatively TRBD1 (6 bases). V was clipped by 4 bases and J by 1 base, with 14 bases between them. The CDR3 covers 15 residues. Germline assignment: CDR1 SGHNT and CDR2 YYREEE (reference sequence). CDR3 in amino acids: CASSMVRGGNTEAFF. In DNA form, the CDR3 reads TGTGCCAGCAGCATGGTTAGGGGGGGGAACACTGAAGCTTTCTTT.

This clone was recorded once. The chain has TRBV6-1 and TRBJ2-4, with a tentative D call TRBD2 (5 bases). CDR1 and CDR2 from the germline V gene are MNHNS and SASEGT. The germline V and J ends were trimmed by 3 bases and 1 base, with 16 bases remaining between them. The CDR3 has 17 residues. Written as DNA, the CDR3 is TGTGCCAGCAGTGAGGACTCGGTCCAACGGGCCAAAAACATTCAGTACTTC. This gives the protein CASSEDSVQRAKNIQYF.

This rearrangement joins TRBV18 to TRBJ2-4, with D maybe TRBD2 (5 bases). From germline, CDR1 is KGHSH and CDR2 LQKENI. The CDR3 is 16 residues long. Trimming took 3 bases from V and 0 from J, leaving 12 bases between them. In DNA, the CDR3 is TGTGCCAGCTCACCGTATAACGGGGTAGCCAAAAACATTCAGTACTTC. It codes for CASSPYNGVAKNIQYF.

V usage is TRBV5-1 and J usage is TRBJ2-1, with 8 bases aligning to TRBD1. Germline V gives CDR1 SGHRS, CDR2 YFSETQ. This CDR3 comprises 16 residues. The V segment lost 4 bases and the J segment 4 bases; nucleotides outside the gene matches: 10. The CDR3 is CASSLTGDTVYNEQFF. The CDR3 DNA reads as TGCGCCAGCAGCCTGACAGGGGATACCGTGTACAATGAGCAGTTCTTC.

V gene TRBV7-2 combines with J gene TRBJ2-3; 9 positions agree with TRBD2. The CDR3 has 16 amino acids. Germline lookup yields CDR1 SGHTA and CDR2 FQGNSA. After removal of 0 bases from V and 6 bases from J, the junction contained 7 bases not matched to a gene. Here the CDR3 DNA reads TGTGCCAGCAGCTTAGCGGGCGGGGGGGCATTGGATACGCAGTATTTT. Amino acid sequence: CASSLAGGGALDTQYF.

CDR3 residues: CAWSAQGANTEAFF. The CDR3, as DNA: TGTGCCTGGAGTGCTCAGGGGGCAAACACTGAAGCTTTCTTT. The chain recombines TRBV30 with TRBJ1-1, with 8 bases lining up with TRBD1. Germline V gene data show CDR1 as GTSNPN and CDR2 as SVGIG (reference sequence). The CDR3 has 14 residues. The trim removed 1 base at V and 2 bases at J, leaving 3 bases unmatched.

The chain recombines TRBV6-2 or TRBV6-3 with TRBJ1-3, with 8 bases identical to TRBD1. In germline, CDR1 is MNHEY, CDR2 SVGEGT. Losses at the gene ends were 5 bases for V and 2 bases for J; bases not matched to a gene: 8. This CDR3 has 16 residues. CDR3 in amino acids: CASSGLGQGTGNTIYF. In DNA form, the CDR3 reads TGTGCCAGCAGTGGCTTAGGACAGGGTACTGGAAACACCATATATTTT.

The chain links TRBV18 to TRBJ2-7, with 8 bases that match TRBD2. The V gene's germline CDR1 is KGHSH and CDR2 LQKENI. The CDR3 is made up of 16 amino acids. The junction had 12 bases not matched to a gene; V was cut back by 1 base and J by 7 bases. The CDR3: CASSPRTSTSTGEQYF. The CDR3 region has the DNA TGTGCCAGCTCACCACGGACTAGCACGAGTACGGGAGAGCAGTACTTC.